These T cell receptor beta chains were read from a single sample in a study of T cell repertoires in cytomegalovirus infection. These TCRs are of unknown antigen specificity. Using its own MiXCR run on the reads, TCRdb lists one record per CDR3 protein. The sample lists fewer than 900,000 distinct CDR3 sequences, roughly 29% occurring once. This specimen consisted of cultured CD8+ T cells from PBMCs, obtained from culture after CMV antigen stimulation. These receptors all come from a human donor in good health (CMV status not recorded). Some clones in this sample may be carry-over from other donors' samples. CDR3s include the opening cysteine and the closing phenylalanine or tryptophan.

j_call	v_call	cdr3_aa
TRBJ1-2	TRBV7-9	CASSSPRDRGDGYTF
TRBJ2-1	TRBV15	CATSSHPRGNRNEQFF
TRBJ2-1	TRBV7-2	CASSPWGGGASEQFF
TRBJ2-4	TRBV7-8	CASSFPGGAVKNIQYF
TRBJ2-2	TRBV6-5	CASSYGGGPGTGELFF
TRBJ2-3	TRBV15	CATSSGGAYDTQYF
TRBJ2-7	TRBV6-5	CASITWQGLNSDEQYF
TRBJ1-1	TRBV4-3	CASSPRDVMNTEAFF
TRBJ2-5	TRBV27	CASSSGQSQETQYF
TRBJ1-1	TRBV12-3/TRBV12-4	CASSWGLGSEAFF
TRBJ1-1	TRBV28	CASTNRGHTEAFF
TRBJ1-1	TRBV9	CASSGDEEAFF
TRBJ1-2	TRBV12-3/TRBV12-4	CASTGRGARDGYTF
TRBJ2-5	TRBV24-1	CATSESGSLGQYF
TRBJ1-3	TRBV7-8	CASSRGTSILSGNTIYF
TRBJ1-1	TRBV7-9	CASSPFQNTEAFF
TRBJ1-1	TRBV5-5	CASSWDLVMDAEAFF
TRBJ1-6	TRBV7-9	CASSSAGTGPNSPLHF
TRBJ2-7	TRBV13	CASSSGPGYEQYF
TRBJ1-1	TRBV7-8	CASSLVPSTGLNTEAFF
TRBJ2-1	TRBV29-1	CSVETGLAAYNEQFF
TRBJ1-1	TRBV7-2	CASSLGDRWGPEAFF
TRBJ2-7	TRBV6-1	CASEGGETYEQYF
TRBJ2-2	TRBV27	CASTRVPGARTGELFF
TRBJ1-5	TRBV6-6	CASSYSQGSNQPQHF
TRBJ2-1	TRBV4-1	CASSHALDEQFF